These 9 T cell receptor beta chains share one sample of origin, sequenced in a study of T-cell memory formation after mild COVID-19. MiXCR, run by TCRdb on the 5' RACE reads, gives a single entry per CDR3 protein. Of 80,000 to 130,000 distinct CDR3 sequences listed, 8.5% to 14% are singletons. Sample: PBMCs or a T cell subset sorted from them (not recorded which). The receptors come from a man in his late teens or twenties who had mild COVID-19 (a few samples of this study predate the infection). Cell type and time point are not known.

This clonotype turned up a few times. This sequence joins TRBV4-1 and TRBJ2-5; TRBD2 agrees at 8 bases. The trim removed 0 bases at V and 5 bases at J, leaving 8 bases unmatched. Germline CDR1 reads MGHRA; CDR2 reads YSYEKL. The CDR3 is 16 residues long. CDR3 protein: CASSQDHPGGLETQYF. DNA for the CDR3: TGCGCCAGCAGCCAAGATCACCCGGGGGGGCTCGAGACCCAGTACTTC.

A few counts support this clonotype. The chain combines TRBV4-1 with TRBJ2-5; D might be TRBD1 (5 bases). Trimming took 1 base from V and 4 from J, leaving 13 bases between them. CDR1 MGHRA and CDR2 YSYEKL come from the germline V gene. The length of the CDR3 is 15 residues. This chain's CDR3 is CASSQVRGRGETQYF. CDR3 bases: TGCGCCAGCAGCCAAGTTAGGGGAAGGGGAGAGACCCAGTACTTC.

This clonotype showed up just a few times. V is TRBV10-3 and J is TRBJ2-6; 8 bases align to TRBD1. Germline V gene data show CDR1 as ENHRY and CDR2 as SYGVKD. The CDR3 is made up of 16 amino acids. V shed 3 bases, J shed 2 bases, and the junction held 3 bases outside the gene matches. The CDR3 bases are TGTGCCATCAGTGACTCAGGGGGCGCTGGGGCCAACGTCCTGACTTTC. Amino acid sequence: CAISDSGGAGANVLTF.

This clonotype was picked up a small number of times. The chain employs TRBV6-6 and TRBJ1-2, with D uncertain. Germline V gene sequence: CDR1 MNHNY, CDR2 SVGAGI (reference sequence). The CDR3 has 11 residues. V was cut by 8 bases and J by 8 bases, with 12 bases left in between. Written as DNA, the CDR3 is TGTGCCAGCCGCCAAACTATGGGCTACACCTTC. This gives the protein CASRQTMGYTF.

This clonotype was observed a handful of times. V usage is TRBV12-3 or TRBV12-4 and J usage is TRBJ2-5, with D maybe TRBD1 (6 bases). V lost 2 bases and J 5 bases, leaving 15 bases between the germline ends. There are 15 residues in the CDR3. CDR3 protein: CASSLSQGLEETQYF. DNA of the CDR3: TGTGCCAGCAGTTTATCCCAGGGGCTGGAGGAGACCCAGTACTTC.

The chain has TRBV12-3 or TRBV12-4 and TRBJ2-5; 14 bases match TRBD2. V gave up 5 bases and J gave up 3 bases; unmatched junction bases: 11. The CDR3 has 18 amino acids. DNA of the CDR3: TGTGCCAGCAGTGTGACTAGCGGGGGGGCCCGGGTGGAAGAGACCCAGTACTTC. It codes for CASSVTSGGARVEETQYF.

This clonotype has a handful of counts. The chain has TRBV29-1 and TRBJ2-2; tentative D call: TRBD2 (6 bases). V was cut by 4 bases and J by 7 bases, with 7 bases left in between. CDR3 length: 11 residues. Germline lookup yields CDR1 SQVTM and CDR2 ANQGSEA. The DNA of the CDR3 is TGCAGCGTTGGGAGGGACGGGGAGCTGTTTTTT. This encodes CSVGRDGELFF.

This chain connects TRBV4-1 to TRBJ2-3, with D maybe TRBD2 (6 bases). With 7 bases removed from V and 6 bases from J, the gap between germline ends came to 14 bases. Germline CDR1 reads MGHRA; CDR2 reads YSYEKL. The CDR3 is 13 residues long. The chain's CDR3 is CASTQFRGDTQYF. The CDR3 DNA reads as TGCGCCAGCACTCAATTCCGGGGGGATACGCAGTATTTT.

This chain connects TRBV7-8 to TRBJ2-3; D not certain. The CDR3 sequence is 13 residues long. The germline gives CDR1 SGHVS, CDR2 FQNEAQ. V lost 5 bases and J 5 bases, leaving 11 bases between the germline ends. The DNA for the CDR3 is TGTGCCAGCAGCCCGGCCTCGGGAGATACGCAGTATTTT. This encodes CASSPASGDTQYF.